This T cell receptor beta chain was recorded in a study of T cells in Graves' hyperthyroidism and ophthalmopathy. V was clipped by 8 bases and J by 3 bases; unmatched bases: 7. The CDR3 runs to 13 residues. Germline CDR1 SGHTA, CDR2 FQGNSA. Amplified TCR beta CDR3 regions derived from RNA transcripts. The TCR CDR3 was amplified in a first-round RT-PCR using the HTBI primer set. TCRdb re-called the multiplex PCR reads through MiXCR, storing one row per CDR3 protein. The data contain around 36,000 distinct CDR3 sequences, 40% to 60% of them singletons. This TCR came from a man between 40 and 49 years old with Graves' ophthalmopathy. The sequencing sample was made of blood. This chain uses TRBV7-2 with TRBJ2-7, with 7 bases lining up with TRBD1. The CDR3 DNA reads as TGTGCCAGCTCGGAACAGGGGTACTACGAGCAGTACTTC. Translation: CASSEQGYYEQYF.